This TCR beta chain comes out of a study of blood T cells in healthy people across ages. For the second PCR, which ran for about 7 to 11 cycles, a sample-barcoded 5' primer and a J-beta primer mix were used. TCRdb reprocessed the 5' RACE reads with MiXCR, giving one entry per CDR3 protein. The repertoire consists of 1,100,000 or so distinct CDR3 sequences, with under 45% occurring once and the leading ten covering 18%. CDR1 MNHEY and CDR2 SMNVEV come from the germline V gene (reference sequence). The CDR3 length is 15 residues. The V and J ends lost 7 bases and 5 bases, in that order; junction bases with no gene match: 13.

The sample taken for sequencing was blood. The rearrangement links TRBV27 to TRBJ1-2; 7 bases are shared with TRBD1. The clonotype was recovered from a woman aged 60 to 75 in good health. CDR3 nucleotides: TGTGCCAGCACCCCTAGACAGGGAAATTTTTATGGCTACACCTTC. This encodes CASTPRQGNFYGYTF.